The rows below give T cell receptor beta chains drawn from one sample of a study of vaccination and CD4 T cells after COVID-19. These receptors are not linked to any known antigen. TCRdb analysed the PCR reads with MiXCR anew, one entry per CDR3 protein. The sample lists 13,000 or so distinct CDR3 sequences, approximately 51% occurring once. The sample was CD4+ T cells from blood, cultured in vitro. The origin of the receptors is a human donor who had recovered from COVID-19. CDR3s include the opening cysteine and the closing phenylalanine or tryptophan. The D gene is left open where the match is weak. A clone size is listed for some rows: how often the clone was seen (once, few, many), or a class if it is expanded.

TRBJ2-6,TRBV7-9,TRBD2,NA,CASLPGSGGLWANVLTF,TGTGCCAGCCTCCCGGGTAGCGGGGGGCTCTGGGCCAACGTCCTGACTTTC
TRBJ2-7,TRBV7-9,NA,NA,CASSPEGYYEQYF,TGTGCCAGCAGTCCCGAGGGATACTACGAGCAGTACTTC
TRBJ2-7,TRBV15,NA,few,CATSRDPGAIYEQYF,TGTGCCACCAGCAGAGACCCGGGAGCAATCTACGAGCAGTACTTC
TRBJ2-3,TRBV5-1,NA,medium-sized,CASSLGGVSTDTQYF,TGCGCCAGCAGCTTGGGCGGGGTTAGCACAGATACGCAGTATTTT
TRBJ1-6,TRBV20-1,NA,few,CSARPDTHQINSPLHF,TGCAGTGCTAGGCCCGACACCCATCAGATTAATTCACCCCTCCACTTT
TRBJ2-7,TRBV6-2/TRBV6-3,NA,NA,CASTLGVEQYF,TGTGCCAGCACCTTGGGGGTCGAGCAGTACTTC
TRBJ1-1,TRBV6-1,NA,NA,CASSRTTGNAEAFF,TGTGCCAGCAGTAGAACCACAGGGAACGCTGAAGCTTTCTTT
TRBJ2-5,TRBV20-1,TRBD1,NA,CSAPRGQVAETQYF,TGCAGTGCCCCAAGAGGACAGGTGGCGGAGACCCAGTACTTC
TRBJ1-1,TRBV7-2,NA,few,CASSRPPGANMNTEAFF,TGTGCCAGCAGCCGACCCCCCGGAGCCAACATGAACACTGAAGCTTTCTTT
TRBJ2-3,TRBV2,NA,NA,CASSGEGVQYF,TGTGCCAGCAGTGGAGAGGGAGTGCAGTATTTT
TRBJ1-1,TRBV10-3,TRBD1,few,CAVRGDREEAFF,TGTGCCGTCCGGGGGGACAGGGAAGAAGCTTTCTTT
TRBJ2-3,TRBV6-1,NA,NA,CASSELVVDSTDTQYF,TGTGCCAGCAGTGAACTCGTGGTAGACAGCACAGATACGCAGTATTTT
TRBJ1-2,TRBV11-3,NA,large,CASSQGEHYGYTF,TGTGCCAGCAGCCAAGGGGAACACTATGGCTACACCTTC
TRBJ2-7,TRBV20-1,NA,NA,CSARSTGNEQYF,TGCAGTGCTAGATCTACAGGGAACGAGCAGTACTTC
TRBJ1-2,TRBV6-5,NA,NA,CASSYKGYGYTF,TGTGCCAGCAGTTATAAAGGCTATGGCTACACCTTC
TRBJ1-1,TRBV6-2/TRBV6-3,NA,NA,CASSPRAASAGSEAFF,TGTGCCAGCAGCCCCAGGGCCGCGTCTGCGGGGTCTGAAGCTTTCTTT
TRBJ1-6,TRBV20-1,NA,NA,CSARPQGNPNSPLHF,TGCAGTGCTAGGCCTCAGGGGAATCCCAATTCACCCCTCCACTTT
TRBJ2-3,TRBV11-2,NA,NA,CASSLSVGATTTQYF,TGTGCCAGCAGTCTGTCGGTGGGGGCCACAACTACGCAGTATTTT
TRBJ1-1,TRBV20-1,NA,few,CSAGVPGSGTEAFF,TGCAGTGCAGGAGTTCCAGGGTCGGGCACTGAAGCTTTCTTT
TRBJ1-3,TRBV4-1,NA,NA,CASSLLDWEPAGNTIYF,TGCGCCAGCAGCCTTCTCGACTGGGAGCCTGCGGGAAACACCATATATTTT
TRBJ2-5,TRBV20-1,NA,few,CSARLRETQYF,TGCAGTGCTAGACTGAGGGAGACCCAGTACTTC
TRBJ1-5,TRBV7-9,NA,NA,CASSHGGVGNQPQHF,TGTGCCAGCAGCCATGGGGGGGTTGGCAATCAGCCCCAGCATTTT
TRBJ1-6,TRBV29-1,NA,NA,CSVEDPKETYNSPLHF,TGCAGCGTTGAAGACCCCAAAGAGACCTATAATTCACCCCTCCACTTT
TRBJ1-6,TRBV5-4,NA,NA,CASSLALGVDSPLHF,TGTGCCAGCAGCTTGGCTTTAGGGGTGGATTCACCCCTCCACTTT
TRBJ2-2,TRBV25-1,TRBD2,NA,CASSESRGAGVTGELFF,TGTGCCAGCAGTGAATCTCGCGGAGCGGGAGTCACCGGGGAGCTGTTTTTT
TRBJ1-6,TRBV12-3/TRBV12-4,TRBD1,NA,CASSWTGDGSSYNSPLHF,TGTGCCAGCAGCTGGACAGGGGATGGGTCCTCCTATAATTCACCCCTCCACTTT
TRBJ2-7,TRBV20-1,TRBD2,few,CSARAPSGFFYEQYF,TGCAGTGCTAGAGCGCCTAGCGGGTTCTTCTACGAGCAGTACTTC
TRBJ2-1,TRBV7-9,TRBD1,NA,CASSVRQGEQFF,TGTGCCAGCAGCGTTCGACAGGGTGAGCAGTTCTTC
TRBJ2-3,TRBV7-9,TRBD1,few,CASSVNRGNTDTQYF,TGTGCCAGCAGCGTTAACAGGGGGAACACAGATACGCAGTATTTT
TRBJ1-2,TRBV27,TRBD1,NA,CASSSSGQGERGYGYTF,TGTGCCAGCAGTTCATCGGGACAGGGGGAAAGGGGCTATGGCTACACCTTC
TRBJ1-6,TRBV5-8,NA,NA,CASSPDLPALHF,TGTGCCAGCAGCCCGGACCTCCCGGCCCTCCACTTT
TRBJ1-2,TRBV6-1,NA,NA,CASSVQADYGYTF,TGTGCCAGCAGTGTACAGGCGGACTATGGCTACACCTTC
TRBJ1-1,TRBV10-3,NA,NA,CAISELQGVNTEAFF,TGTGCCATCAGTGAGTTACAGGGTGTGAACACTGAAGCTTTCTTT
TRBJ2-7,TRBV6-5,NA,NA,CASSSLPQTTRNHYEQYF,TGTGCCAGCAGTTCCCTCCCTCAGACAACACGGAACCACTACGAGCAGTACTTC
TRBJ2-3,TRBV24-1,NA,few,CATSDGSTDTQYF,TGTGCCACCAGTGATGGGAGCACAGATACGCAGTATTTT
TRBJ1-5,TRBV12-5,NA,NA,CASGPDRSNQPQHF,TGTGCTAGTGGTCCCGACAGGAGCAATCAGCCCCAGCATTTT
TRBJ1-2,TRBV12-3/TRBV12-4,NA,NA,CASPLGPGPNYGYTF,TGTGCCAGCCCGCTCGGGCCCGGGCCCAACTATGGCTACACCTTC
TRBJ2-1,TRBV19,NA,NA,CASSVSSGSSYNEQFF,TGTGCCAGTAGTGTTTCTTCGGGGAGCTCCTACAATGAGCAGTTCTTC
TRBJ2-3,TRBV7-7,NA,few,CASYLGTQDSTDTQYF,TGTGCTAGCTACTTGGGAACCCAGGATAGCACAGATACGCAGTATTTT
TRBJ1-5,TRBV12-3/TRBV12-4,TRBD1,few,CASSLDRGTGQPQHF,TGTGCCAGCAGTTTAGACAGGGGTACAGGTCAGCCCCAGCATTTT
TRBJ2-2,TRBV2,NA,few,CASSEVQNTGELFF,TGTGCCAGCAGTGAAGTTCAGAACACCGGGGAGCTGTTTTTT
TRBJ1-2,TRBV7-2,NA,few,CASSSGPNYGYTF,TGTGCCAGCAGCTCGGGACCGAACTATGGCTACACCTTC
TRBJ2-3,TRBV24-1,TRBD2,NA,CATSDERRGGVDTQYF,TGTGCCACCAGTGATGAAAGGCGGGGGGGCGTTGATACGCAGTATTTT
TRBJ1-2,TRBV28,NA,NA,CASSLGTNYGYTF,TGTGCCAGCAGTTTGGGGACAAACTATGGCTACACCTTC
TRBJ2-7,TRBV7-9,TRBD2,NA,CASSSSGTRGVYEQYF,TGTGCCAGCAGCTCCTCCGGGACTAGAGGTGTCTACGAGCAGTACTTC
TRBJ1-2,TRBV7-2,NA,NA,CASSLAGYGYTF,TGTGCCAGCAGCTTAGCGGGGTATGGCTACACCTTC
TRBJ1-3,TRBV20-1,TRBD1,few,CSAKPGQISGNTIYF,TGCAGTGCCAAACCGGGACAGATCTCTGGAAACACCATATATTTT
TRBJ2-1,TRBV7-3,NA,NA,CASSSGSTHEQFF,TGTGCCAGCAGCTCCGGGAGTACCCATGAGCAGTTCTTC
TRBJ2-7,TRBV24-1,TRBD1,NA,CATSDHRGRAQYF,TGTGCCACCAGTGATCACAGGGGTCGGGCGCAGTACTTC
TRBJ1-1,TRBV30,NA,NA,CAWSPANTEAFF,TGTGCCTGGAGTCCGGCGAACACTGAAGCTTTCTTT
TRBJ1-1,TRBV7-2,NA,NA,CASSIFRNTEAFF,TGTGCCAGCAGCATATTCCGGAACACTGAAGCTTTCTTT
TRBJ1-5,TRBV30,NA,NA,CAWSRGRGNQPQHF,TGTGCCTGGAGTAGAGGTCGGGGCAATCAGCCCCAGCATTTT